This TCR beta chain was sequenced in a study of neurological immune-mediated disorders. Study outcomes and limitations: The multiple sclerosis repertoire cluster was associated with no clinical or MRI feature.

Trimming left V 5 bases short and J 1 base short, with 16 bases between. The CDR3 is made up of 15 amino acids. From germline, CDR1 is SGHRS and CDR2 YFSETQ. The starting material, 2 million PBMCs stored at -80 C, gave rise to the unsorted libraries. This clonotype occurred many times. Its antigen is as yet unknown. The cDNA was synthesized by means of template-switch 5'RACE, which was carried out with 10-nucleotide random UMIs. A single run covered 15-18 subjects with over 170 million TCR-beta sequences. TCRdb re-derived calls from the 5' RACE reads in MiXCR, one entry per CDR3 protein. The sample holds some 65,000 distinct CDR3 sequences, roughly 5% seen once.

This TCR derives from a woman aged 25 to 39 with multiple sclerosis. The sequencing sample was made of PBMCs. J is TRBJ2-7 and V is TRBV5-1; D unclear. CDR3 nucleotides: TGCGCCAGCAGACTCCTATCAGTCTCATCCTACGAGCAGTACTTC. Translation: CASRLLSVSSYEQYF.